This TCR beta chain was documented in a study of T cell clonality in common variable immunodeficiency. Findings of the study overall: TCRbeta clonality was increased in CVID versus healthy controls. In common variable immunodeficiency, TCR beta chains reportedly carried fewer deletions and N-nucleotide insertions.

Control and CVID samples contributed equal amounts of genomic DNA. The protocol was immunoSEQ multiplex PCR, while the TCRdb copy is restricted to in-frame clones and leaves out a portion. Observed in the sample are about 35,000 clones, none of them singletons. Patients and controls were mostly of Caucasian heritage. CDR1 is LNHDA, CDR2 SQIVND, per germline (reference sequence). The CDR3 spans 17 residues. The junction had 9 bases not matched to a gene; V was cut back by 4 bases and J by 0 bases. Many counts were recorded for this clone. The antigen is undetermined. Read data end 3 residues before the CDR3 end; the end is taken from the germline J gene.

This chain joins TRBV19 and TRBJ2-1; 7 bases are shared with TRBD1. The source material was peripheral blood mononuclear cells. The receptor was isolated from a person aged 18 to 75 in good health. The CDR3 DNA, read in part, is TGTGCCAGTAGTAAGGGACAGCATGGCGGCTCCTACAATGAG. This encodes CASSKGQHGGSYNE. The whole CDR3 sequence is CASSKGQHGGSYNEQFF.